These T cell receptor beta chains were read from a single sample in a study of T cell changes during pregnancy in multiple sclerosis. The protocol was immunoSEQ multiplex PCR, while the TCRdb copy is restricted to in-frame clones and leaves out a portion. The sample includes about 47,000 clones, more than 85% of them seen just once. The sequences come from peripheral blood, collected after pregnancy. The source is a female donor with multiple sclerosis, enrolled in a pregnancy study. Both conserved end residues are part of each CDR3. D genes are given only for firm matches. Expanded clones get a size class; other rows say once, few or many, or leave the size out.

CASSQDSVRAGNTDTQYF	TGTGCCAGCAGCCAAGATTCGGTCAGGGCAGGGAACACAGATACGCAGTATTTT	TRBV4-2	-	TRBJ2-3	-
CAWVGLGGKLFF	TGTGCCTGGGTGGGTCTGGGGGGAAAACTGTTTTTT	TRBV30	-	TRBJ1-4	-
CASSPPGQGTETQYF	TGTGCCAGCAGCCCTCCGGGACAGGGGACAGAGACCCAGTACTTC	TRBV5-4	-	TRBJ2-5	TRBD1
CASSIQRDSFWQYF	TGTGCCAGCAGCATCCAGAGAGACAGTTTTTGGCAGTACTTC	TRBV7-2	-	TRBJ2-7	-
CASSAGAPTDTQYF	TGTGCCAGCAGCGCAGGGGCCCCCACAGATACGCAGTATTTT	TRBV9	-	TRBJ2-3	-
CASSQDGGGPYNEQFF	TGCGCCAGCAGCCAAGATGGGGGGGGACCCTACAATGAGCAGTTCTTC	TRBV4-3	-	TRBJ2-1	TRBD2
CASSRMGQTDTQYF	TGTGCCAGCAGCCGAATGGGACAGACAGATACGCAGTATTTT	TRBV7-3	-	TRBJ2-3	TRBD1
CASSQAPDTYEQYF	TGCGCCAGCAGCCAAGCTCCGGACACCTACGAGCAGTACTTC	TRBV4-1	-	TRBJ2-7	-
CAWRSEALPKYGYTF	TGTGCCTGGAGGTCAGAGGCTCTTCCCAAGTATGGCTACACCTTC	TRBV30	-	TRBJ1-2	-
CASSISPERFYEQYF	TGTGCCAGTAGTATATCCCCCGAACGGTTCTACGAGCAGTACTTC	TRBV19	-	TRBJ2-7	-
CASGQGSRGEQFF	TGTGCCAGCGGACAGGGAAGTAGGGGTGAGCAGTTCTTC	TRBV11-2	-	TRBJ2-1	TRBD1
CASSLEGRMSSYEQYF	TGTGCCAGCAGCTTAGAGGGGCGGATGAGCTCCTACGAGCAGTACTTC	TRBV7-2	-	TRBJ2-7	-
CASSLTGNTEAFF	TGTGCCAGCAGCCTTACAGGGAACACTGAAGCTTTCTTT	TRBV7-6	once	TRBJ1-1	-
CASSTSDSHTEAFF	TGTGCCAGCAGTACCTCGGACAGTCACACTGAAGCTTTCTTT	TRBV27	-	TRBJ1-1	-
CASSPPGTGDYEQYF	TGTGCCAGCAGCCCCCCCGGGACAGGGGATTACGAGCAGTACTTC	TRBV7-2	-	TRBJ2-7	TRBD1
CASSFGTGGVSTEAFF	TGTGCCAGCAGTTTTGGGACAGGGGGCGTTAGCACTGAAGCTTTCTTT	TRBV6-5	-	TRBJ1-1	TRBD1
CSVGGDYGYTF	TGCAGTGTGGGAGGGGACTATGGCTACACCTTC	TRBV20-1	once	TRBJ1-2	-
CASSPGGGPNTGELFF	TGTGCCAGCTCACCGGGCGGGGGGCCGAACACCGGGGAGCTGTTTTTT	TRBV18	-	TRBJ2-2	TRBD2
CASTTVGGPYTDYGYTF	TGTGCCAGTACGACGGTCGGGGGGCCCTACACCGACTATGGCTACACCTTC	TRBV19	-	TRBJ1-2	-
CATPGGDSNQPQHF	TGTGCCACCCCTGGCGGGGATAGCAATCAGCCCCAGCATTTT	TRBV10-3	-	TRBJ1-5	-
CASNTNRVGGGPPDTQYF	TGTGCCAGCAATACGAACCGGGTGGGGGGTGGTCCTCCAGATACGCAGTATTTT	TRBV11-2	-	TRBJ2-3	-
CASNLFGQQGRAYEQYF	TGTGCCAGCAACTTATTCGGGCAGCAGGGCCGAGCCTACGAGCAGTACTTC	TRBV7-2	-	TRBJ2-7	-
CASTSPNQPQHF	TGTGCCAGCACTAGTCCCAATCAGCCCCAGCATTTT	TRBV2	-	TRBJ1-5	-
CASSDPTSGNNEQFF	TGTGCCAGCAGTGACCCGACTAGCGGAAACAATGAGCAGTTCTTC	TRBV6-4	-	TRBJ2-1	TRBD2
CASSRTGAMNTEAFF	TGTGCCAGCAGCCGGACAGGGGCCATGAACACTGAAGCTTTCTTT	TRBV11-2	once	TRBJ1-1	TRBD1
CASSEIGLAKNIQYF	TGTGCCAGCAGTGAAATAGGACTAGCCAAAAACATTCAGTACTTC	TRBV6-1	-	TRBJ2-4	-
CASSPEWTSGVVNEQFF	TGTGCCAGCAGCCCGGAATGGACTAGCGGGGTAGTGAATGAGCAGTTCTTC	TRBV21-1	-	TRBJ2-1	-
CASSDSGGGYTF	TGTGCCAGCAGTGACTCGGGCGGGGGCTACACCTTC	TRBV6-1	-	TRBJ1-2	-
CASSLNAITNYGYTF	TGTGCCAGCAGCTTAAATGCTATCACTAACTATGGCTACACCTTC	TRBV5-6	-	TRBJ1-2	-
CASSPTGTGSYGYTF	TGTGCCAGCAGCCCCACGGGGACAGGGAGCTATGGCTACACCTTC	TRBV9	once	TRBJ1-2	TRBD1